This TCR beta chain was profiled in a study of beta chain features in type 1 diabetes. Findings and caveats of the study: Patients and controls would be equally affected if PCR favored shorter templates. A pattern of fewer insertions and more deletions at VDJ junctions was seen in type 1 diabetes patients.

As regards this clone: Its specificity is unknown.

Averaging roughly 110 mL, one heparinised blood draw was given by each donor. Expressed TCRB transcripts were sequenced after all isolated RNA was converted to cDNA. Clones were sequenced by immunoSEQ multiplex PCR, and TCRdb holds only the in-frame ones, with some missing. This repertoire shows 900,000 or so clones, roughly 17% found once; its top ten account for around 0.02%. Germline loops: CDR1 MDHEN, CDR2 SYDVKM. The CDR3 is 19 residues long. Trimming removed 5 bases from V and 5 bases from J; junction bases left unmatched: 19. What was sequenced was naive CD4+ T cells from blood. This chain connects TRBV28 to TRBJ2-3; 10 nucleotides agree with TRBD2. The sequence came from a woman between 18 and 29 years old in good health. In DNA, the CDR3 is TGTGCCAGCAGTGCTCTTACCTCTAGCGGGAGCAGTTATCGAGATACGCAGTATTTT. It codes for CASSALTSSGSSYRDTQYF.